These 19 T cell receptor beta chains came from one sample sequenced in a study of T cells in narcolepsy. This table comes from immunoSEQ multiplex PCR, and its TCRdb copy is limited to in-frame clones, with some not included. The sample lists 34,000 or so clones; around three quarters were seen once. The sample taken for sequencing was memory (CD45RA-) CD4+ T cells from blood. Receptor source: a human donor in good health.

The rearrangement links TRBV10-3 to TRBJ1-2, with 9 bases aligning to TRBD1. There are 15 residues in the CDR3. The V segment lost 4 bases and the J segment 2 bases; nucleotides outside the gene matches: 5. The germline CDR1 and CDR2 sequences are ENHRY and SYGVKD. CDR3 nucleotide sequence: TGTGCCATCAGTGGGGGGGACAGGGAGAACTATGGCTACACCTTC. Protein: CAISGGDRENYGYTF.

This clone came up once. The chain is built from TRBV5-4 and TRBJ2-7; 13 bases agree with TRBD2. J lost 2 bases, V lost 4 bases, and 0 bases had no gene match. The CDR3 loop spans 14 amino acids. CDR1 SGHNT and CDR2 YYREEE come from the germline V gene (reference sequence). The CDR3 DNA sequence: TGTGCCAGCAGCACTAGCGGGGGGGCCTACGAGCAGTACTTC. Translation gives CASSTSGGAYEQYF.

V gene TRBV6-1 combines with J gene TRBJ2-1; D call uncertain. Looked up from germline, CDR1 is MNHNS and CDR2 is SASEGT. The CDR3 is made up of 13 amino acids. V was pared by 3 bases and J by 5 bases, with 8 bases between. The CDR3 nucleotides read TGTGCCAGCAGTGAGAGATCAAACAATGAGCAGTTCTTC. This gives the protein CASSERSNNEQFF.

The chain is built from TRBV12-5 and TRBJ2-3; no firm D call. V gave up 5 bases and J gave up 6 bases, with 15 bases separating them. Looked up from germline, CDR1 is LGHNT and CDR2 is FRNRAP. The CDR3 has 14 amino acids. The CDR3 DNA is TGTGCTAGTGGTCCCCTGGTGGGCTGGGATACGCAGTATTTT. It encodes CASGPLVGWDTQYF. Supplemented by reference TRBV12-5 and TRBJ2-3, the full variable domain reads DARVTQTPRHKVTEMGQEVTMRCQPILGHNTVFWYRQTMMQGLELLAYFRNRAPLDDSGMPKDRFSAEMPDATLATLKIQPSEPRDSAVYFCASGPLVGWDTQYFGPGTRLTVL.

The chain employs TRBV5-1 and TRBJ1-2; a possible D gene is TRBD1 (5 bases). This CDR3 has 15 residues. Per the germline V gene, CDR1 is SGHRS and CDR2 is YFSETQ. V was shortened by 4 bases and J by 5 bases, with 18 bases between the two germline ends. The CDR3 spells CASSPDGGSLYGYTF. The CDR3 bases are TGCGCCAGCAGCCCCGATGGGGGGTCGCTTTATGGCTACACCTTC.

The chain uses TRBV11-3 and TRBJ2-3, with TRBD1 as a possible D gene (6 bases). CDR1 SGHNT and CDR2 YENEEA come from the germline V gene. Trimming pared 0 bases from V and 2 bases from J, leaving 12 bases between. This CDR3 contains 16 residues. The CDR3 DNA sequence: TGTGCCAGCAGCTTAGATCTACAGGGTTTCACAGATACGCAGTATTTT. It codes for CASSLDLQGFTDTQYF.

The chain combines TRBV5-4 with TRBJ1-1; maybe TRBD1 (5 bases). With 5 bases removed from V and 5 bases from J, the gap between germline ends came to 16 bases. The V gene's germline CDR1 is SGHNT and CDR2 YYREEE (reference sequence). The length of the CDR3 is 14 residues. CDR3 in DNA: TGTGCCAGCAGAGAACCGGGACCTCGGACTGAAGCTTTCTTT. It yields the protein CASREPGPRTEAFF.

V usage is TRBV30 and J usage is TRBJ2-1; 11 positions agree with TRBD2. The CDR3 consists of 13 residues. CDR1 is GTSNPN, CDR2 SVGIG, per germline (reference sequence). After removal of 6 bases from V and 8 bases from J, the junction contained 6 bases not matched to a gene. The CDR3 nucleotides read TGTGCCTGCCCGGGACTAGCGGTCGATGAGCAGTTCTTC. Its protein product is CACPGLAVDEQFF.

A single count supports this clone. V usage is TRBV4-1 and J usage is TRBJ1-2; TRBD1 agrees at 8 bases. Germline V gene sequence: CDR1 MGHRA, CDR2 YSYEKL. Trimming cost V 0 bases and J 7 bases; bases outside gene matches: 10. The CDR3 is 16 residues long. The CDR3 DNA sequence: TGCGCCAGCAGCCAAGATAGCCAGGGGGCGTATGCTGGCTACACCTTC. Encoded protein: CASSQDSQGAYAGYTF.

The chain has TRBV29-1 and TRBJ2-3; perhaps TRBD2 as D (5 bases). This CDR3 is built from 13 residues. Trimming removed 4 bases at V and 8 bases at J, with 16 bases between. Germline CDR1 SQVTM, CDR2 ANQGSEA. The CDR3 is CSVADHSRGTQYF. The CDR3 nucleotides read TGCAGCGTTGCAGACCACTCCCGGGGTACGCAGTATTTT.

The chain uses TRBV9 and TRBJ2-1; either TRBD1 or TRBD2 may fit D (5 bases each). The CDR3 loop spans 15 amino acids. From germline, CDR1 is SGDLS and CDR2 YYNGEE. Trimming left V 4 bases short and J 10 bases short, with 21 bases between. Here the CDR3 reads CASSSAGTTTYEQFF. The DNA of the CDR3 is TGTGCCAGCAGCTCCGCCGGGACCACCACTTACGAGCAGTTCTTC.

V gene TRBV11-3 combines with J gene TRBJ2-1; the match to TRBD2 covers 7 bases. Germline V gene data show CDR1 as SGHNT and CDR2 as YENEEA. Losses at the gene ends were 5 bases for V and 6 bases for J; bases not matched to a gene: 4. There are 13 residues in the CDR3. The CDR3 loop is CASSPTSVNEQFF. The CDR3 nucleotides are TGTGCCAGCAGCCCCACTAGCGTCAATGAGCAGTTCTTC.

This chain connects TRBV14 to TRBJ2-1; 7 bases fit TRBD2. This CDR3 contains 17 residues. CDR1 is SGHDN and CDR2 is FVKESK in the germline V gene. V trimming: 3 bases; J trimming: 11 bases; junction bases outside the gene matches: 19. In nucleotides, the CDR3 is TGTGCCAGCAGCCACCAAACCCTAGCCCAGCGGGATCGCCAGCAGTTCTTC. Amino acid sequence: CASSHQTLAQRDRQQFF.

The chain is built from TRBV5-1 and TRBJ2-7; 14 bases match TRBD2. J gave up 1 base and V 4 bases, and 4 bases lay outside the gene matches. The CDR3 is 16 amino acids. Per the germline V gene, CDR1 is SGHRS and CDR2 is YFSETQ. The CDR3 nucleotides are TGCGCCAGCAGCGGGGGACTAGCGGGAGTTTCCTACGAGCAGTACTTC. Translated, it gives CASSGGLAGVSYEQYF.

V is TRBV6-6 and J is TRBJ1-3; D remains unclear. V lost 4 bases and J lost 16, with 20 bases in between. Germline V lookup: CDR1 MNHNY, CDR2 SVGAGI (reference sequence). The CDR3 is 13 amino acids. In DNA, the CDR3 is TGTGCCAGCAGTTCGTCTAGACCTGGACGCTTTTATTTT. Translating gives CASSSSRPGRFYF.

This chain joins TRBV2 and TRBJ1-4; 7 bases are a match to TRBD1. The trim removed 0 bases at V and 9 bases at J, leaving 7 bases unmatched. Germline V lookup: CDR1 SNHLY, CDR2 FYNNEI. The CDR3 extends over 15 amino acids. CDR3 DNA sequence: TGTGCCAGCAGTGAAGCGACAGGGCAGGCACAAAAACTGTTTTTT. Its protein product is CASSEATGQAQKLFF.

This clone was detected a few times. V gene TRBV13 combines with J gene TRBJ2-5; 9 bases line up with TRBD2. Trimming at V came to 5 bases and at J to 6 bases, leaving 7 bases not matched to a gene. Germline V gene sequence: CDR1 PRHDT, CDR2 FYEKMQ (reference sequence). This CDR3 has 14 residues. The CDR3 nucleotides read TGTGCCAGCAGCCTAGCGGGAATTGCGAAGACCCAGTACTTC. Translating it yields CASSLAGIAKTQYF.

The chain carries TRBV7-9 and TRBJ2-7; D gene unclear. This CDR3 has 13 amino acids. Germline V gene data show CDR1 as SEHNR and CDR2 as FQNEAQ (reference sequence). V lost 5 bases and J 2 bases, leaving 10 bases between the germline ends. CDR3 loop: CASSPGFTYEQYF. CDR3 DNA sequence: TGTGCCAGCAGCCCAGGCTTTACCTACGAGCAGTACTTC.

CDR3 coding DNA: TGTGCCAGCAGTTACTCGGTGGGACAACGACCCGAAAAACTGTTTTTT. Translated: CASSYSVGQRPEKLFF. V and J are TRBV6-5 and TRBJ1-4, with D perhaps matching TRBD1 (6 bases). Trimming shortened V by 0 bases and J by 8 bases, and 16 bases separated the two germline ends. CDR1 MNHEY and CDR2 SVGAGI come from the germline V gene. The CDR3 is 16 amino acids.